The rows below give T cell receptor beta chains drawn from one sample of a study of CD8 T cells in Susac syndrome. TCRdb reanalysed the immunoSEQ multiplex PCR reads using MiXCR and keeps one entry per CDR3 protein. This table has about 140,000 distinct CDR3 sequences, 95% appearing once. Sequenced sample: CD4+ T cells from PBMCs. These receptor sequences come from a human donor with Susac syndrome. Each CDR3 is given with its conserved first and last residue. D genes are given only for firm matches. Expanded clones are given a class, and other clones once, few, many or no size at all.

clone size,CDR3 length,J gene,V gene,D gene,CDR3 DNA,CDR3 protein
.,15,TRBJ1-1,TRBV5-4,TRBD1,TGTGCCAGCAGCCCGGGGACAGGGACCAACACTGAAGCTTTCTTT,CASSPGTGTNTEAFF
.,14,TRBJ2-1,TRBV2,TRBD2,TGTGCCAGCAGTGGGACTAGCGGGAGGGCAGAACAGTTCTTC,CASSGTSGRAEQFF
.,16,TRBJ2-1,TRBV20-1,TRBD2,TGCAGTGCTAGTGATCCACTAGCGGGATCTTACAATGAGCAGTTCTTC,CSASDPLAGSYNEQFF
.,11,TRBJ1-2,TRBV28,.,TGTGCCAGCCACTCTAACTATGGCTACACCTTC,CASHSNYGYTF
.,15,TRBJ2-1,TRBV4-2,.,TGTGCCAGCAGCCCGGTAAAGGGCTCCTACAATGAGCAGTTCTTC,CASSPVKGSYNEQFF
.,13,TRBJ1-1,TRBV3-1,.,TGTGCCAGCAGCCGTTACGCGAACACTGAAGCTTTCTTT,CASSRYANTEAFF
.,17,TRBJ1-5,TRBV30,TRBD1,TGTGCCTGGAGTGGGACAGGGGGCCAACCCCTCGACCAGCCCCAGCATTTT,CAWSGTGGQPLDQPQHF
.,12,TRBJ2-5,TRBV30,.,TGTGCCTGGGGGTCTGACCAAGAGACCCAGTACTTC,CAWGSDQETQYF
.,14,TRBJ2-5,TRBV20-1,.,TGCAGTGCTAGCCCGACAGAACGGCAAGAGACCCAGTACTTC,CSASPTERQETQYF
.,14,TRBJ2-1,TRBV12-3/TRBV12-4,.,TGTGCCAGCAGTTCGGGACTAGGGGGCGATGAGCAGTTCTTC,CASSSGLGGDEQFF
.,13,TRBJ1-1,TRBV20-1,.,TGCAGTGCTAGAGAACATAAGAACACTGAAGCTTTCTTT,CSAREHKNTEAFF
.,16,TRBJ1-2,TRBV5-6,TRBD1,TGTGCCAGCAGCGTTGGACAGGGGGCGCACCTCTATGGCTACACCTTC,CASSVGQGAHLYGYTF
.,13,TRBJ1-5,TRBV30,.,TGTGCCTGGGCTCGGGGCGACAATCAGCCCCAGCATTTT,CAWARGDNQPQHF
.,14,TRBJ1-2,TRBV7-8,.,TGTGCCAGCAGCATGGAGAGCGGGAGCTATGGCTACACCTTC,CASSMESGSYGYTF
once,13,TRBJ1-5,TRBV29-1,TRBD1,TGCAGCGCGGGGGGCGAAGGGGGCCAGCCCCAGCATTTT,CSAGGEGGQPQHF
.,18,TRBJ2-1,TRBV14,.,TGTGCCAGCAGCCAAGATCGGGGGACAACCAGAACTTACAATGAGCAGTTCTTC,CASSQDRGTTRTYNEQFF
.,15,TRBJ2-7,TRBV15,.,TGTGCCACCAGCAGAAATAGTTTGGGACCGCGAGAGCAGTACTTC,CATSRNSLGPREQYF
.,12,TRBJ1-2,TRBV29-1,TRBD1,TGCAGCGCCCAAGGGGGCCACTATGGCTACACCTTC,CSAQGGHYGYTF
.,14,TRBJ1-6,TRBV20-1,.,TGCAGTGCTCGGACTGCACTTTGGAATTCACCCCTCCACTTT,CSARTALWNSPLHF
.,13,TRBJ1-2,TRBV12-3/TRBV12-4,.,TGTGCCAGCAGTTTAGGGGCAGGGACTGGCTACACCTTC,CASSLGAGTGYTF
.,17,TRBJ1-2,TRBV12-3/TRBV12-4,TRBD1,TGTGCCAGCAGCCGAAGGACAGGGGCGCTATATAACTATGGCTACACCTTC,CASSRRTGALYNYGYTF
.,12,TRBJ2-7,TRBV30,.,TGTGCCTGGAGTGGGGGCGCCTACGAGCAGTACTTC,CAWSGGAYEQYF
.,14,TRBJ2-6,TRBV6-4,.,TGTGCCAGCAGTGGTTCCTCTGGGGCCAACGTCCTGACTTTC,CASSGSSGANVLTF
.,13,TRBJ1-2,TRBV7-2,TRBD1,TGTGCCAGCAGCGACCGGGACAGGGGCGGCTACACCTTC,CASSDRDRGGYTF
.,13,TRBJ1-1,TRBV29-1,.,TGCAGCGTTGAAGAGAGGGGCCCACCTCTAGCTTTCTTT,CSVEERGPPLAFF
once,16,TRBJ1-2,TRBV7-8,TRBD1,TGTGCCAGCAGCGGAACCCTGGGACAGAACAGCTATGGCTACACCTTC,CASSGTLGQNSYGYTF
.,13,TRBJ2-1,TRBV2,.,TGTGCCAGTCTCCGGGACAACTACAATGAGCAGTTCTTC,CASLRDNYNEQFF
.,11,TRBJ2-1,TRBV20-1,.,TGCAGTGCTCCCAAGAGGGATGAGCAGTTCTTC,CSAPKRDEQFF
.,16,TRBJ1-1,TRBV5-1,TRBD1,TGCGCCAGCAGCCGGGACAGGGGGCAATCGGGGACTGAAGCTTTCTTT,CASSRDRGQSGTEAFF
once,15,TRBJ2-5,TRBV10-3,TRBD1,TGTGCCATCAGTCAAACAGGGGGCAAGGGGGAGACCCAGTACTTC,CAISQTGGKGETQYF
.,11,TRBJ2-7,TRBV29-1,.,TGCAGCGTTCGCGGCTCCTACGAGCAGTACTTC,CSVRGSYEQYF
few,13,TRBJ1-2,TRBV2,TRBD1,TGTGCCAGCAGTGTTGGGACAGGGACCGGCTACACCTTC,CASSVGTGTGYTF
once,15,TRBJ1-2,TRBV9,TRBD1,TGTGCCAGCAGCGTAGGACAGGGGAAGAACTATGGCTACACCTTC,CASSVGQGKNYGYTF
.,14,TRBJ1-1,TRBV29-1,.,TGCAGCGCCAAGACCGGGACTATGAACACTGAAGCTTTCTTT,CSAKTGTMNTEAFF
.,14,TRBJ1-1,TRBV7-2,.,TGTGCCAGCAGCCCTAACCCACCGAACACTGAAGCTTTCTTT,CASSPNPPNTEAFF
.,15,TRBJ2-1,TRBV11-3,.,TGTGCCAGCAGCTTGGGACTCAAAAACCCCGATGAGCAGTTCTTC,CASSLGLKNPDEQFF
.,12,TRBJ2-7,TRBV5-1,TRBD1,TGCGCCAGCAGCTCAGACAGGGGCGAGCAGTACTTC,CASSSDRGEQYF
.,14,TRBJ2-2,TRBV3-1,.,TGTGCCAGCAGCCAAGGACTTAGCACCGGGGAGCTGTTTTTT,CASSQGLSTGELFF
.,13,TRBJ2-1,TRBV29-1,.,TGCAGCGTTTTTGGGCAGGCCTTTGGCACCGAGTTCTTC,CSVFGQAFGTEFF
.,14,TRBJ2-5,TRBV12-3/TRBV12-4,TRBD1,TGTGCCAGCACCCAACAGGGGTCTAGCGAGACCCAGTACTTC,CASTQQGSSETQYF
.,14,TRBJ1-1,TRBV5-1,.,TGCGCCAGCACCCTGAGGGAGGGAGTAGCTGAAGCTTTCTTT,CASTLREGVAEAFF
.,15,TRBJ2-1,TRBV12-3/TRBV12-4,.,TGTGCCAGCAGCCCACAAATAATAGCGGCCAACGAGCAGTTCTTC,CASSPQIIAANEQFF
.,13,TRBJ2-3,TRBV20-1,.,TGCAGTGCTAGAATGACAGGCACAGATACGCAGTATTTT,CSARMTGTDTQYF
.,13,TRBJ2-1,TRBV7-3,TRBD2,TGTGCCAGCAGCTTAATGCGGGCGGGGGGGCAGTTCTTC,CASSLMRAGGQFF
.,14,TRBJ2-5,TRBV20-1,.,TGCAGTGCCCTGGTGGGGGGCGGGTCCGAGACCCAGTACTTC,CSALVGGGSETQYF
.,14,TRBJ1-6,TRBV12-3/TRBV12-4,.,TGTGCCAGCAGTTTACAGGGTTATAATTCACCCCTCCACTTT,CASSLQGYNSPLHF
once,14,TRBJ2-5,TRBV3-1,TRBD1,TGTGCCAGCAGCCAACGACAGGGGCAAGAGACCCAGTACTTC,CASSQRQGQETQYF
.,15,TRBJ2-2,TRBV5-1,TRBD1,TGCGCCAGCAGAAGGTCGCAGGGGGCGTCCGGGGAGCTGTTTTTT,CASRRSQGASGELFF
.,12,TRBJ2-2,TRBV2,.,TGTGCCAGCGGGGCCTACACCGGGGAGCTGTTTTTT,CASGAYTGELFF
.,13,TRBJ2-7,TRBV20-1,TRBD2,TGCAGTGCTAAGGGACTAGCGGAGTACGAGCAGTACTTC,CSAKGLAEYEQYF
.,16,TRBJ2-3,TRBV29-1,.,TGCAGCGTTGAAGATCGGTGGACAACATCCACAGATACGCAGTATTTT,CSVEDRWTTSTDTQYF
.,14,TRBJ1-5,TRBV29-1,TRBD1,TGCAGCGTCTCGACAGGGTACGGCAATCAGCCCCAGCATTTT,CSVSTGYGNQPQHF
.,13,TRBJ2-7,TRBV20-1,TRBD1,TGCAGTGCCGGACAGGGCGCCCACTACGAGCAGTACTTC,CSAGQGAHYEQYF
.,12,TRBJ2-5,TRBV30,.,TGTGCCTGGAGTTTGGGAGAGGTGACCCAGTACTTC,CAWSLGEVTQYF